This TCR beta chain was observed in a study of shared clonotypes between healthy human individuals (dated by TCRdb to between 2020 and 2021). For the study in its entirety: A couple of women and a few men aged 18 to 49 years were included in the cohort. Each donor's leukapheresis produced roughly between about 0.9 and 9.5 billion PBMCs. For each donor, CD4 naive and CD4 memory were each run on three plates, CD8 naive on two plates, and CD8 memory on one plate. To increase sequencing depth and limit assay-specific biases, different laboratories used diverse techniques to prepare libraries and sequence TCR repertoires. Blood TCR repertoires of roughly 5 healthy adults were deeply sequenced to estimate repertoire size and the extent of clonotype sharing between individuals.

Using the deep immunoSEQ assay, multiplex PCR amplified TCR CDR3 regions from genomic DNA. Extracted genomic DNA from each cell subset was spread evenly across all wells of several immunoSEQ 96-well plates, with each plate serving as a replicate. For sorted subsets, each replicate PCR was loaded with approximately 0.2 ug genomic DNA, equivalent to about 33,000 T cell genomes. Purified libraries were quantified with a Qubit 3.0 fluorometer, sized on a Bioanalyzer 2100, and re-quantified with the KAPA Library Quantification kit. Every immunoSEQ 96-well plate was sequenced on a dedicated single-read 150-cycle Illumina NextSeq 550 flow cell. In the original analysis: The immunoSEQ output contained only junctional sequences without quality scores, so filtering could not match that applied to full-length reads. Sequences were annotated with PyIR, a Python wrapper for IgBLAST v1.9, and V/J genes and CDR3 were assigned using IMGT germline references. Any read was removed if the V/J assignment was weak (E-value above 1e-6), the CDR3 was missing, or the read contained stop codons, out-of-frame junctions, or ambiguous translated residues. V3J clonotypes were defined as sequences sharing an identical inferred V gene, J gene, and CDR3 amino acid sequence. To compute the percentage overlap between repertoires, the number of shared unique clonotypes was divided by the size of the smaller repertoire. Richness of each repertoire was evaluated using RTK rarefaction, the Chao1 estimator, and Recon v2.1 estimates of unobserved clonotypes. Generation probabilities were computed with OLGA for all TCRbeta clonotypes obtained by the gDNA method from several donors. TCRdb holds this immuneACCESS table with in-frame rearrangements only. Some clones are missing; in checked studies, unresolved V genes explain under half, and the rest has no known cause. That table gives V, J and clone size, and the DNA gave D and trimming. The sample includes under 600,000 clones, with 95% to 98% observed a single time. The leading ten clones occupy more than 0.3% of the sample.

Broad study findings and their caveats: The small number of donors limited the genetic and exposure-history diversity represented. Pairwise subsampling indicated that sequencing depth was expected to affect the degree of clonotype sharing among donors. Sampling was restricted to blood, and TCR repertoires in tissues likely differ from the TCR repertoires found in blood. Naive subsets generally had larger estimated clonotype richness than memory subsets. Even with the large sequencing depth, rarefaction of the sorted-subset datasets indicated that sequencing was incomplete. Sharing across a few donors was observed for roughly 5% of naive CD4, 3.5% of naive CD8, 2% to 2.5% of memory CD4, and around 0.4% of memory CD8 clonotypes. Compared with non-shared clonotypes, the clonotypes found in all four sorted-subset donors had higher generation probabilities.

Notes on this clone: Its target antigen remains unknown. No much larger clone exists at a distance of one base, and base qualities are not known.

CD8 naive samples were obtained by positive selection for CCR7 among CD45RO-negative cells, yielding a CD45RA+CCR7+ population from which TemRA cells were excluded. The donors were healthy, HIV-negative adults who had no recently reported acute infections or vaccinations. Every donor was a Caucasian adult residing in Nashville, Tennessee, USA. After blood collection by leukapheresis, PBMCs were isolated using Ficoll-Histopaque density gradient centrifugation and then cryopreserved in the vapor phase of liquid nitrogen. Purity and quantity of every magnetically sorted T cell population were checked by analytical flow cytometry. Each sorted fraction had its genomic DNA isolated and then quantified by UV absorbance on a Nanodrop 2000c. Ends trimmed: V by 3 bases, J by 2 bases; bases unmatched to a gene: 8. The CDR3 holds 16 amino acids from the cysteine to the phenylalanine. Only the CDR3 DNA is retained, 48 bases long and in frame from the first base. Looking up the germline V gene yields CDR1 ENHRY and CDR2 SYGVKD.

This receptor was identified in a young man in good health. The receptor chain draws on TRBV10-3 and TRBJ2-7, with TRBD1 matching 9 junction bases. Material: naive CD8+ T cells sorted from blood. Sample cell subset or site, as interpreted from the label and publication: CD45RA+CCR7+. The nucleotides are TGTGCCATCAGTGAAAAAGGGACAGGGATACCCTACGAGCAGTACTTC. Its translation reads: CAISEKGTGIPYEQYF.